This T cell receptor (beta chain) was documented in a study of cytomegalovirus exposure and HLA in healthy donors. Study observations and caveats: It has been reported that TCR beta sequences accurately predicted the HLA-A and HLA-B alleles of most subjects. For cytomegalovirus status, the classifier reportedly gave diagnoses with high specificity and sensitivity. There were 150 to 200 TCR beta chains listed as cytomegalovirus-associated.

This clone has just a few counts. Its target is not known. The PCR used 60 Vbeta and 13 Jbeta primers. Method: immunoSEQ multiplex PCR; TCRdb's copy keeps in-frame clones and lacks some. The profile shows 95,000 to 150,000 clones, 80% of them singletons. This CDR3 region has 17 residues. The germline gives CDR1 MNHEY, CDR2 SMNVEV (reference sequence). Germline trimming cut 3 bases from V and 2 bases from J; bases unmatched to any gene: 10. Sequenced input: PBMCs. The chain is built from TRBV27 and TRBJ1-2; 9 nucleotides line up with TRBD1. The TCR sequence derives from a man aged 30 to 39 in good health and CMV-seronegative. For the CDR3, the DNA is TGTGCCAGCAGTTTTAACGGGGGGACAGGGACCAACTATGGCTACACCTTC. Its protein is CASSFNGGTGTNYGYTF.